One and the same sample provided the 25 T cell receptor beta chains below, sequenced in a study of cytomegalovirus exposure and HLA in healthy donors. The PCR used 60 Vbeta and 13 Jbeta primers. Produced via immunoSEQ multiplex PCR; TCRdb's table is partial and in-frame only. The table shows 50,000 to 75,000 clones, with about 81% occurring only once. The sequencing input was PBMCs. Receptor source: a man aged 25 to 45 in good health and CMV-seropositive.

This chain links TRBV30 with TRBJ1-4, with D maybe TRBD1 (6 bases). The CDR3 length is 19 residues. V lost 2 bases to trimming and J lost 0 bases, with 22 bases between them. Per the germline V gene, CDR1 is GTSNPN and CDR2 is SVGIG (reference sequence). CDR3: CAWSRSRTAKGATNEKLFF. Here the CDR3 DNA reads TGTGCCTGGAGTAGATCCCGGACCGCCAAGGGGGCAACTAATGAAAAACTGTTTTTT.

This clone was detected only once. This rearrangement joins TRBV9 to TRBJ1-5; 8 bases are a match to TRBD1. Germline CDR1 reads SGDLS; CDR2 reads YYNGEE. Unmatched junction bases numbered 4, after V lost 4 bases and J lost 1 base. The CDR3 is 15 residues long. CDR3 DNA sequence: TGTGCCAGCAGCCCAGGACAGGGAAGCAATCAGCCCCAGCATTTT. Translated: CASSPGQGSNQPQHF.

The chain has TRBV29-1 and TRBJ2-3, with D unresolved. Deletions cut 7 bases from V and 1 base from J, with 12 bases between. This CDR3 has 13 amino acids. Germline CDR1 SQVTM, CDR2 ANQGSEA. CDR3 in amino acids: CSGRASGTDTQYF. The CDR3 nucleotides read TGCAGCGGTAGAGCTAGTGGCACAGATACGCAGTATTTT.

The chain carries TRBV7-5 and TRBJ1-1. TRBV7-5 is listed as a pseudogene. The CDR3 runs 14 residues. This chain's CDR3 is CARITRGMNTEAFF. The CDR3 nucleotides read TGTGCCAGAATTACTCGGGGTATGAACACTGAAGCTTTCTTT.

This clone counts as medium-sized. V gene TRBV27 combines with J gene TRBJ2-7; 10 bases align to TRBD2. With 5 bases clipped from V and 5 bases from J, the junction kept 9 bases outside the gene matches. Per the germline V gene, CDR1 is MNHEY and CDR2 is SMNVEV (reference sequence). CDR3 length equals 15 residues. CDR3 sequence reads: CASSAATSGRHEQYF. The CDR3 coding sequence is TGTGCCAGCAGTGCTGCGACTAGCGGGCGCCACGAGCAGTACTTC.

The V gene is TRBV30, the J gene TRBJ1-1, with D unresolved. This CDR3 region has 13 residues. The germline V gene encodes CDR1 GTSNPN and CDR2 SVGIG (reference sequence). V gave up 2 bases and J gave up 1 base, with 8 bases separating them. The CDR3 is CAWSLVPNTEAFF. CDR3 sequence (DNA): TGTGCCTGGAGTCTCGTTCCGAACACTGAAGCTTTCTTT.

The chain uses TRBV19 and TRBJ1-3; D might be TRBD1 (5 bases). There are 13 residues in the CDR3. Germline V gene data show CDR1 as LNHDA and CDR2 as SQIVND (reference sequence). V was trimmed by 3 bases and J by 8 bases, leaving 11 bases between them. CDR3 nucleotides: TGTGCCAGTAGTATGCAGGGTTCAGACACCATATATTTT. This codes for CASSMQGSDTIYF.

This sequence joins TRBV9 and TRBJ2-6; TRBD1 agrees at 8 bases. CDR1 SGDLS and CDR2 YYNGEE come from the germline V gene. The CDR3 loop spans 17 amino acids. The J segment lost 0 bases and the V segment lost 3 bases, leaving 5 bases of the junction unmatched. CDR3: CASSGTGRLSGANVLTF. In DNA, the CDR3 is TGTGCCAGCAGCGGGACAGGGAGACTCTCTGGGGCCAACGTCCTGACTTTC.

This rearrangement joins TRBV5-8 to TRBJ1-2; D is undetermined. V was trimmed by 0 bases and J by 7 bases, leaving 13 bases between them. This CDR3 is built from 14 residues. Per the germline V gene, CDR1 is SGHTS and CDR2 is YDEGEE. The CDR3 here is CASSLGRVSLGYTF. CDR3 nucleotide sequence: TGTGCCAGCAGCTTGGGACGGGTATCGCTTGGCTACACCTTC.

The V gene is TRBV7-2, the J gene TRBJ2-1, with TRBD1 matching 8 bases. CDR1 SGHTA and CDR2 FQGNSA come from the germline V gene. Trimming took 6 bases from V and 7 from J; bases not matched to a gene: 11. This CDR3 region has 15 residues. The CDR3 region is CASRRSGQGVNEQFF. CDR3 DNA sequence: TGTGCCAGCAGGAGAAGTGGACAGGGAGTGAATGAGCAGTTCTTC.

CDR3 residues: CASSYSMSNYGYTF. In DNA, the CDR3 is TGTGCCAGCAGTTACAGTATGAGTAACTATGGCTACACCTTC. V usage is TRBV6-5 and J usage is TRBJ1-2, with unresolved D. Germline values: CDR1 MNHEY, CDR2 SVGAGI. V shed 2 bases and J shed 1 base, with 8 bases lying between them. CDR3 size: 14 residues.

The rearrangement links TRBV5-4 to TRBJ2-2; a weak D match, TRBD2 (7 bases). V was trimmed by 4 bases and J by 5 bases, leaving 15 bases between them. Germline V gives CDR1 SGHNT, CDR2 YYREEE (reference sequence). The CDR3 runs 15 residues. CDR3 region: CASSTGGPLTGELFF. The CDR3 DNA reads TGTGCCAGCAGCACGGGGGGCCCATTAACCGGGGAGCTGTTTTTT.

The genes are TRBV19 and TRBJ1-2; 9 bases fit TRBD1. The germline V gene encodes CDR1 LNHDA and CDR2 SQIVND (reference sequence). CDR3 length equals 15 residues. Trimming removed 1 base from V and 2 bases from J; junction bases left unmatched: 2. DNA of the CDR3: TGTGCCAGTAGTATAGGGGACAGGGCCAACTATGGCTACACCTTC. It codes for CASSIGDRANYGYTF.

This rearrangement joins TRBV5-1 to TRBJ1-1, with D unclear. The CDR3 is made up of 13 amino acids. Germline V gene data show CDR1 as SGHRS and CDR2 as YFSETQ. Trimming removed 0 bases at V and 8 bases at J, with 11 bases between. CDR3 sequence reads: CASSLEAGREAFF. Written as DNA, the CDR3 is TGCGCCAGCAGCTTGGAGGCGGGGAGGGAAGCTTTCTTT.

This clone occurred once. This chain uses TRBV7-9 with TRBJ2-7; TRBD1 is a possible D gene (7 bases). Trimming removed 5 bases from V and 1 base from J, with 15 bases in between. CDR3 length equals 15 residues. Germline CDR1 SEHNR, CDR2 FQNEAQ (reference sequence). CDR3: CASSRTGGDSYEQYF. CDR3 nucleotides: TGTGCCAGCAGCCGGACAGGAGGGGATTCCTACGAGCAGTACTTC. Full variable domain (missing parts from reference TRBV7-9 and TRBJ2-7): DTGVSQNPRHKITKRGQNVTFRCDPISEHNRLYWYRQTLGQGPEFLTYFQNEAQLEKSRLLSDRFSAERPKGSFSTLEIQRTEQGDSAMYLCASSRTGGDSYEQYFGPGTRLTVT.

CDR3 sequence (DNA): TGTGCCAGCTCACCACCGGGCGCCTACGAGCAGTACTTC. Translating gives CASSPPGAYEQYF. The chain combines TRBV18 with TRBJ2-7; D unclear. Trimming removed 0 bases from V and 2 bases from J, with 5 bases in between. Germline V gene data show CDR1 as KGHSH and CDR2 as LQKENI. The CDR3 length is 13 residues.

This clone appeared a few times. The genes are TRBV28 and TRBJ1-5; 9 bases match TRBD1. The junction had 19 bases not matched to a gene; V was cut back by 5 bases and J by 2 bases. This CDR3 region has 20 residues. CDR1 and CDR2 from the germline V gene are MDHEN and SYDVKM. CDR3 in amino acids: CASSLLRTGDQGIGNQPQHF. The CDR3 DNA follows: TGTGCCAGCAGTCTTCTACGGACAGGGGATCAAGGCATTGGCAATCAGCCCCAGCATTTT.

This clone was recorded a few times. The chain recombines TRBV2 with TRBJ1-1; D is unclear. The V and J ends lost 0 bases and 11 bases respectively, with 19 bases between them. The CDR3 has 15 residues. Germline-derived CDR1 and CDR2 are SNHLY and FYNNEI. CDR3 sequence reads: CASSEALRAGHTAFF. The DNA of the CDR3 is TGTGCCAGCAGTGAAGCGCTTAGAGCAGGTCATACGGCTTTCTTT. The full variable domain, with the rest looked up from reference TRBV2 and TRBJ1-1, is EPEVTQTPSHQVTQMGQEVILRCVPISNHLYFYWYRQILGQKVEFLVSFYNNEISEKSEIFDDQFSVERPDGSNFTLKIRSTKLEDSAMYFCASSEALRAGHTAFFGQGTRLTVV.

For the CDR3, the DNA is TGTGCCAGCAGTTATAGCGGGACCGGTGGAGGGACCCAGTACTTC. Translation gives CASSYSGTGGGTQYF. This sequence joins TRBV28 and TRBJ2-5; TRBD2 aligns across 8 bases. CDR3 length equals 15 residues. With 4 bases clipped from V and 7 bases from J, the junction kept 11 bases outside the gene matches. The germline V gene encodes CDR1 MDHEN and CDR2 SYDVKM.

The CDR3 DNA reads TGTGCCAGCAGCCGCCTCGGACAGGGAGTTACCGGGGAGCTGTTTTTT. It specifies CASSRLGQGVTGELFF. The rearrangement links TRBV4-2 to TRBJ2-2, with TRBD1 matching 8 bases. The V gene end was trimmed by 4 bases and the J gene end by 5 bases; junction bases not matched to a gene: 9. The CDR3 totals 16 residues. Germline assignment: CDR1 LGHNA and CDR2 YNFKEQ.

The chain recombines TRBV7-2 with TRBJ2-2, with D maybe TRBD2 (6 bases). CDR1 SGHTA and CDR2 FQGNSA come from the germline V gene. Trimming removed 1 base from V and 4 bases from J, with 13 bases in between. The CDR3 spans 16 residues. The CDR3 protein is CASSLVGRLGTGELFF. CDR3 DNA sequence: TGTGCCAGCAGCTTAGTGGGGAGGTTGGGCACCGGGGAGCTGTTTTTT. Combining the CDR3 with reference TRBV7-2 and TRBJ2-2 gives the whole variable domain GAGVSQSPSNKVTEKGKDVELRCDPISGHTALYWYRQSLGQGLEFLIYFQGNSAPDKSGLPSDRFSAERTGGSVSTLTIQRTQQEDSAVYLCASSLVGRLGTGELFFGEGSRLTVL.

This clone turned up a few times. The CDR3 region has the DNA TGTGCCAGTAGTAAGGGGCGCAATCAGCCCCAGCATTTT. Encoded protein: CASSKGRNQPQHF. The rearrangement uses TRBV19 and TRBJ1-5; maybe TRBD1 (5 bases). Between the trimmed V and J ends, which lost 4 bases and 2 bases, there was a span of 6 bases. Germline CDR1 reads LNHDA; CDR2 reads SQIVND (reference sequence). This CDR3 has 13 amino acids.

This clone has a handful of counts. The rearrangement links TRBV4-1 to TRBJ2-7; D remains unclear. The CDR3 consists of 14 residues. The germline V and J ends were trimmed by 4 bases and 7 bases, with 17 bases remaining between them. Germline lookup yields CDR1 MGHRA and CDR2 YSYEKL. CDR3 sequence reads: CASSRSESGGEQYF. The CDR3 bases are TGCGCCAGCAGCCGATCAGAGTCCGGCGGTGAGCAGTACTTC.

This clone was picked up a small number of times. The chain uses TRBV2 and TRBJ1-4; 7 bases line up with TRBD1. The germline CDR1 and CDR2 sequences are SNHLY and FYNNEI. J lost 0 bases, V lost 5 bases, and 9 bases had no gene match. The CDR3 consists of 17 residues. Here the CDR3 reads CASSLPGQLATNEKLFF. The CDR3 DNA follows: TGTGCCAGCAGTTTGCCGGGACAGCTTGCAACTAATGAAAAACTGTTTTTT.

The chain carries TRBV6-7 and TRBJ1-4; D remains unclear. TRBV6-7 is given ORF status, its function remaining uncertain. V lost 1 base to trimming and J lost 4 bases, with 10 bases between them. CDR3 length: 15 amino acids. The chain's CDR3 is CASSYWQAGNEKLFF. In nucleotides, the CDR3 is TGTGCCAGCAGTTACTGGCAGGCGGGTAATGAAAAACTGTTTTTT.